This T cell receptor beta chain was sequenced during a study of tissue T cells after allogeneic stem cell transplantation. The V gene's germline CDR1 is SGHNT and CDR2 YYREEE (reference sequence). V shed 7 bases and J 4 bases; nucleotides not matched to a gene: 16. This CDR3 contains 18 residues. The table came from immunoSEQ multiplex PCR; TCRdb's copy has only in-frame clones and leaves some out. The repertoire consists of roughly 9,700 clones, with roughly three fifths occurring once and the leading ten covering about a tenth. This clonotype was sampled from a woman aged 18-49 years with breast cancer. This sequence joins TRBV5-4 and TRBJ2-2, with 10 positions matching TRBD2. The material was tissue from the ileum, obtained at autopsy. The CDR3 bases are TGTGCCAGCGGTTCGGGACTAGCGAGAAACGGGGGCACCGGGGAGCTGTTTTTT. Residues: CASGSGLARNGGTGELFF.